This T cell receptor beta chain was identified in a study of blood T cell repertoires in COVID-19. Study summary: COVID-19 samples, acute and convalescent, were from the United States, Italy and Spain. T cells, B-cell-depleted T cells, or PBMCs provided the cDNA or gDNA that served as material.

Some clones are missing from TCRdb's copy, which holds only in-frame ones; the method was immunoSEQ multiplex PCR. The data show around 140,000 clones, approximately 87% seen once. The CDR3 spans 15 residues. V lost 3 bases and J lost 2, with 13 bases in between. From germline, CDR1 is ENHRY and CDR2 SYGVKD. V is TRBV10-3 and J is TRBJ1-1, with D maybe TRBD1 (6 bases). Specimen: peripheral blood. The TCR sequence derives from a woman between 50 and 59 years old with active or convalescent COVID-19. CDR3 amino acids: CAISDVRGTNTEAFF. The CDR3 coding sequence is TGTGCCATCAGTGACGTCAGGGGTACCAACACTGAAGCTTTCTTT.